These 27 T cell receptor beta chains share one sample of origin, sequenced in a study of OX40 agonist ivuxolimab in advanced cancers. Libraries were prepared by immunoSEQ multiplex PCR; TCRdb keeps only in-frame clonotypes and omits some of them. The profile shows roughly 69,000 clones, 80% to 90% of them singletons. The source was CD4+ or CD8+ T cells sorted from blood, collected in a trial of the OX40 agonist ivuxolimab. The receptor set was obtained from an adult with an advanced solid tumor such as melanoma, head and neck, liver or kidney cancer.

The V call is TRBV7-2, the J call TRBJ2-1; D gene ambiguous. CDR3 length: 15 residues. V was trimmed by 1 base and J by 2 bases, leaving 9 bases between them. The V gene's germline CDR1 is SGHTA and CDR2 FQGNSA. For the CDR3, the DNA is TGTGCCAGCAGCTTAGGTAACCCCCCCTACAATGAGCAGTTCTTC. This translates into CASSLGNPPYNEQFF. The entire variable domain, with the rest obtained from reference TRBV7-2 and TRBJ2-1, is as follows: GAGVSQSPSNKVTEKGKDVELRCDPISGHTALYWYRQSLGQGLEFLIYFQGNSAPDKSGLPSDRFSAERTGGSVSTLTIQRTQQEDSAVYLCASSLGNPPYNEQFFGPGTRLTVL.

The chain recombines TRBV4-1 with TRBJ1-5; D is possibly TRBD1 (6 bases). The CDR3 is 17 residues long. V lost 0 bases and J 4 bases, leaving 16 bases between the germline ends. Per germline, CDR1 MGHRA and CDR2 YSYEKL. CDR3 sequence: CASSQDQGRGWNQPQHF. CDR3 nucleotides: TGCGCCAGCAGCCAAGATCAGGGGAGAGGATGGAATCAGCCCCAGCATTTT.

This chain joins TRBV4-3 and TRBJ2-3, with 10 bases identical to TRBD1. V gave up 4 bases and J gave up 5 bases; unmatched junction bases: 9. Looked up from germline, CDR1 is LGHNA and CDR2 is YSLEER. The CDR3 sequence is 16 residues long. This chain's CDR3 is CASSRGQGVFRDTQYF. DNA for the CDR3: TGCGCCAGCAGCCGAGGACAGGGGGTTTTCCGAGATACGCAGTATTTT.

CDR3 region: CASSPLDGRSGNTIYF. The CDR3 region has the DNA TGTGCCAGCTCACCATTGGACGGCCGCTCTGGAAACACCATATATTTT. The chain carries TRBV18 and TRBJ1-3; D not resolved. The CDR3 spans 16 residues. From germline, CDR1 is KGHSH and CDR2 LQKENI. V lost 2 bases to trimming and J lost 0 bases, with 11 bases between them. Complete variable domain (other parts from reference TRBV18 and TRBJ1-3): NAGVMQNPRHLVRRRGQEARLRCSPMKGHSHVYWYRQLPEEGLKFMVYLQKENIIDESGMPKERFSAEFPKEGPSILRIQQVVRGDSAAYFCASSPLDGRSGNTIYFGEGSWLTVV.

This clone was detected only once. V usage is TRBV6-6 and J usage is TRBJ2-7; 7 bases line up with TRBD2. The CDR3 sequence is 14 residues long. CDR1 MNHNY and CDR2 SVGAGI come from the germline V gene (reference sequence). V shed 6 bases and J 3 bases; nucleotides not matched to a gene: 8. The CDR3 coding sequence is TGTGCCAGCAGCGGACTAGTCGGAAACTACGAGCAGTACTTC. This translates into CASSGLVGNYEQYF.

The chain couples TRBV27 to TRBJ2-5; a weak D match, TRBD1 (6 bases). The V end was cut by 4 bases, the J end by 1 base, with 28 bases between. The CDR3 runs to 20 residues. Germline values: CDR1 MNHEY, CDR2 SMNVEV (reference sequence). The DNA of the CDR3 is TGTGCCAGCAGTTGGAAGGCCCGCCGCACCGGGACATCTTTCCAAGAGACCCAGTACTTC. As protein: CASSWKARRTGTSFQETQYF.

V is TRBV4-1 and J is TRBJ2-7; D might be TRBD2 (5 bases). The CDR3 is 15 residues long. V lost 5 bases and J lost 3, with 17 bases in between. Germline V CDR1 and CDR2: MGHRA, YSYEKL. CDR3 sequence: CASSEIEGGVYEQYF. DNA of the CDR3: TGCGCCAGCAGCGAGATTGAGGGCGGTGTCTACGAGCAGTACTTC.

The chain joins TRBV19 to TRBJ2-5, with D possibly matching TRBD2 (6 bases). This CDR3 is built from 13 residues. Germline lookup yields CDR1 LNHDA and CDR2 SQIVND (reference sequence). Trimming shortened V by 4 bases and J by 4 bases, and 10 bases separated the two germline ends. In DNA form, the CDR3 reads TGTGCCAGTAGTAAAGTGGGGGGAGAGACCCAGTACTTC. Protein: CASSKVGGETQYF. Supplemented by reference TRBV19 and TRBJ2-5, the full variable domain reads DGGITQSPKYLFRKEGQNVTLSCEQNLNHDAMYWYRQDPGQGLRLIYYSQIVNDFQKGDIAEGYSVSREKKESFPLTVTSAQKNPTAFYLCASSKVGGETQYFGPGTRLLVL.

V and J are TRBV28 and TRBJ2-1, with 10 bases identical to TRBD2. Germline V CDR1 and CDR2: MDHEN, SYDVKM. Unmatched junction bases numbered 9, after V lost 4 bases and J lost 6 bases. CDR3 length: 16 amino acids. The CDR3 DNA reads as TGTGCCAGCAGTTCTCCAGCGGGGGGGTCCCTCAATGAGCAGTTCTTC. It codes for CASSSPAGGSLNEQFF.

This sequence joins TRBV9 and TRBJ2-5; 9 nucleotides align to TRBD2. J gave up 4 bases and V 3 bases, and 1 base lay outside the gene matches. CDR1 SGDLS and CDR2 YYNGEE come from the germline V gene. The CDR3 runs to 13 residues. CDR3 in amino acids: CASSAGLAETQYF. The CDR3 nucleotides read TGTGCCAGCAGCGCGGGACTAGCAGAGACCCAGTACTTC.

V is TRBV4-1 and J is TRBJ1-2; possible D gene TRBD1, 5 bases. This CDR3 has 13 amino acids. V was cut by 1 base and J by 2 bases, with 5 bases left in between. Germline lookup yields CDR1 MGHRA and CDR2 YSYEKL. The CDR3 loop reads CASSQAGNYGYTF. CDR3 DNA sequence: TGCGCCAGCAGCCAAGCAGGGAACTATGGCTACACCTTC.

This chain uses TRBV6-5 with TRBJ2-2; TRBD1 might be the D (6 bases). This CDR3 comprises 15 residues. Trimming removed 3 bases from V and 4 bases from J, with 12 bases in between. Germline-derived CDR1 and CDR2 are MNHEY and SVGAGI. CDR3 sequence: CASSYGGAGTGELFF. The CDR3 DNA sequence: TGTGCCAGCAGTTATGGGGGCGCGGGCACCGGGGAGCTGTTTTTT.

This chain joins TRBV19 and TRBJ1-4; possible D gene TRBD1, 6 bases. V dropped 6 bases and J dropped 16 bases, with 15 bases sitting between them. Germline CDR1 reads LNHDA; CDR2 reads SQIVND (reference sequence). The length of the CDR3 is 11 residues. DNA of the CDR3: TGTGCCAGTAGCCATAACGACAGGCAGTTTTTT. The encoded protein is CASSHNDRQFF.

The V call is TRBV9, the J call TRBJ1-4; unclear D gene. The germline CDR1 and CDR2 sequences are SGDLS and YYNGEE. Between the trimmed V and J ends, which lost 4 bases and 2 bases, there was a span of 6 bases. The CDR3 loop spans 13 amino acids. This CDR3 is CASSRATNEKLFF. The CDR3 nucleotides read TGTGCCAGCAGCAGGGCTACTAATGAAAAACTGTTTTTT. The complete variable domain, with remaining parts taken from reference TRBV9 and TRBJ1-4, reads DSGVTQTPKHLITATGQRVTLRCSPRSGDLSVYWYQQSLDQGLQFLIQYYNGEERAKGNILERFSAQQFPDLHSELNLSSLELGDSALYFCASSRATNEKLFFGSGTQLSVL.

This clone was counted a single time. The J gene is TRBJ1-6, the V gene TRBV27, with D unclear. Germline CDR1 and CDR2: MNHEY and SMNVEV (reference sequence). The CDR3 sequence is 14 residues long. The germline V and J ends were trimmed by 1 base and 7 bases, with 8 bases remaining between them. CDR3 in DNA: TGTGCCAGCAGTTTATTTCAAGGGAATTCACCCCTCCACTTT. As protein: CASSLFQGNSPLHF.

V is TRBV5-4 and J is TRBJ2-4; possibly TRBD1 or TRBD2 for D (5 bases each). V was clipped by 4 bases and J by 4 bases, with 6 bases between them. Germline V lookup: CDR1 SGHNT, CDR2 YYREEE (reference sequence). This CDR3 has 12 amino acids. DNA of the CDR3: TGTGCCAGCAGCGGGGGAAAAAACATTCAGTACTTC. Translation: CASSGGKNIQYF.

About this clone: Other nucleotide sequences from this sample produce the same CDR3. V gene TRBV7-9 combines with J gene TRBJ2-7; D perhaps matches TRBD1 (6 bases). The length of the CDR3 is 14 residues. CDR1 and CDR2 (germline): SEHNR, FQNEAQ (reference sequence). Between the trimmed V and J ends, which lost 2 bases and 5 bases, there was a span of 13 bases. The CDR3 here is CASSLRQALHEQYF. The CDR3 DNA reads TGTGCCAGCAGCTTAAGACAGGCTCTACACGAGCAGTACTTC.

V gene TRBV5-6 combines with J gene TRBJ1-1, with TRBD1 as a possible D gene (5 bases). V was cut by 3 bases and J by 1 base, with 7 bases left in between. Germline V CDR1 and CDR2: SGHDT, YYEEEE. CDR3 size: 13 residues. The CDR3 nucleotides are TGTGCCAGCAGCTGGGGACGGAACACTGAAGCTTTCTTT. Amino acid sequence: CASSWGRNTEAFF.

The chain has TRBV5-1 and TRBJ1-4; a possible D gene is TRBD1 (6 bases). The germline V gene has CDR1 SGHRS and CDR2 YFSETQ. Trimming left V 3 bases short and J 0 bases short, with 9 bases between. The CDR3 has 15 residues. The CDR3 reads CASSWTVPTNEKLFF. In DNA, the CDR3 is TGCGCCAGCAGCTGGACAGTCCCAACTAATGAAAAACTGTTTTTT.

The chain employs TRBV18 and TRBJ1-2; 9 bases align to TRBD1. CDR3 length equals 14 residues. Germline lookup yields CDR1 KGHSH and CDR2 LQKENI. After removal of 5 bases from V and 4 bases from J, the junction contained 5 bases not matched to a gene. The CDR3 loop is CASSAGTGTYGYTF. CDR3 DNA sequence: TGTGCCAGCTCAGCCGGGACAGGGACCTATGGCTACACCTTC.

The chain carries TRBV9 and TRBJ2-7; 12 positions agree with TRBD1. Germline V gene data show CDR1 as SGDLS and CDR2 as YYNGEE. Trimming removed 3 bases from V and 12 bases from J; junction bases left unmatched: 13. The CDR3 runs to 15 residues. CDR3 protein: CASSAREGQGALLYF. The CDR3 nucleotides read TGTGCCAGCAGCGCTAGAGAGGGACAGGGGGCTCTCCTGTACTTC.

The chain uses TRBV18 and TRBJ2-7; D is undetermined. This CDR3 is 11 amino acids long. V gave up 6 bases and J gave up 4 bases, with 7 bases separating them. Looked up from germline, CDR1 is KGHSH and CDR2 is LQKENI. The CDR3 loop reads CASSQTYEQYF. The CDR3 DNA sequence: TGTGCCAGCTCTCAGACGTACGAGCAGTACTTC. Supplemented by reference TRBV18 and TRBJ2-7, the full variable domain reads NAGVMQNPRHLVRRRGQEARLRCSPMKGHSHVYWYRQLPEEGLKFMVYLQKENIIDESGMPKERFSAEFPKEGPSILRIQQVVRGDSAAYFCASSQTYEQYFGPGTRLTVT.

This sequence joins TRBV7-2 and TRBJ2-7; no clear D. The ends were cut back, 4 bases at V and 3 bases at J, with 16 bases in the middle. The CDR3 totals 15 residues. Germline loops: CDR1 SGHTA, CDR2 FQGNSA. The CDR3 is CASSSLRSMGYEQYF. DNA for the CDR3: TGTGCCAGCAGCTCCCTCAGGTCTATGGGCTACGAGCAGTACTTC.

The chain employs TRBV28 and TRBJ2-7, with D perhaps matching TRBD2 (6 bases). The CDR3 extends over 16 amino acids. Germline CDR1 MDHEN, CDR2 SYDVKM. Trimming took 4 bases from V and 4 from J, leaving 20 bases between them. The CDR3 DNA sequence: TGTGCCAGCAGTTCCCCCCGCGGGACGGATTCGTACGAGCAGTACTTC. Translated: CASSSPRGTDSYEQYF.

This chain joins TRBV28 and TRBJ1-1, with D uncertain. From germline, CDR1 is MDHEN and CDR2 SYDVKM. The CDR3 is made up of 11 amino acids. Trimming removed 4 bases from V and 11 bases from J, with 11 bases in between. The CDR3 reads CASSSPARAFF. CDR3 coding DNA: TGTGCCAGCAGTTCGCCTGCTAGGGCTTTCTTT. The full variable domain, in which reference TRBV28 and TRBJ1-1 provide the parts outside the CDR3, is DVKVTQSSRYLVKRTGEKVFLECVQDMDHENMFWYRQDPGLGLRLIYFSYDVKMKEKGDIPEGYSVSREKKERFSLILESASTNQTSMYLCASSSPARAFFGQGTRLTVV.

This clone occurred once. The chain is built from TRBV11-1 and TRBJ2-1, with D uncertain. Trimming stripped 3 bases from V and 5 bases from J, with 11 bases between. CDR1 is SGHAT, CDR2 FQDESV, per germline (reference sequence). The CDR3 runs to 14 residues. CDR3 in DNA: TGTGCCAGCAGCTTTTCCAGAATTAACAATGAGCAGTTCTTC. Amino acids: CASSFSRINNEQFF.

The chain uses TRBV4-3 and TRBJ1-4, with D maybe TRBD1 (5 bases). The germline gives CDR1 LGHNA, CDR2 YSLEER. Trimming shortened V by 0 bases and J by 8 bases, and 16 bases separated the two germline ends. CDR3 length: 16 residues. CDR3 amino acids: CASSQDRAGSGEKLFF. The DNA for the CDR3 is TGCGCCAGCAGCCAAGATCGGGCAGGGTCCGGGGAAAAACTGTTTTTT.